This T cell receptor beta chain stems from a study of T cell responses to AZD1222 COVID-19 vaccine. General study points: Donor demographics were predominantly white British with a female majority; clonal diversity may be underestimated. Among those given AZD1222, only five or six were seropositive at baseline. Targets within unmutated variant regions were reportedly found for nearly half of spike-specific TCRs. Spike-wide vaccine-associated CD4 TCRs dominated at 160-218 and 743-854.

As to this clone: Its antigen is not known.

V shed 0 bases and J shed 7 bases, with 16 bases lying between them. The CDR3 loop spans 15 amino acids. Germline V lookup: CDR1 SGHTA, CDR2 FQGTGA. TCRdb's table, derived via immunoSEQ multiplex PCR, lists solely in-frame clones and lacks some. The table lists some 130,000 clones, approximately 90% of them singletons, with 2.8% in the top ten. The specimen comprised peripheral blood, sampled on day 0 of AZD1222 vaccination. The sequence was obtained from an adult in good health. The gene calls are TRBV7-3 and TRBJ2-7; possible D gene TRBD2, 7 bases. The CDR3 nucleotides are TGTGCCAGCAGCTTAACGGGGGCGGGAGTCAGAGAGCAGTACTTC. Its translation is CASSLTGAGVREQYF.